Presented here are 27 T cell receptor beta chains from one specimen sequenced in a study of T cells in Graves' hyperthyroidism and ophthalmopathy. TCR beta CDR3 region amplification was performed from RNA transcripts. An initial round of RT-PCR targeting the TCR CDR3 relied on the HTBI primer set. TCRdb reprocessed the multiplex PCR reads with MiXCR, giving one entry per CDR3 protein. The sample includes 700,000 or so distinct CDR3 sequences, roughly 15% of them seen just once. Source material: blood. These receptors came from a woman in her 50s with Graves' ophthalmopathy.

This clonotype was observed many times. The rearrangement uses TRBV12-3 or TRBV12-4 and TRBJ2-1, with 10 positions matching TRBD1. With V trimmed by 4 bases and J by 6 bases, 6 bases remained unmatched. The CDR3 is 15 residues long. The CDR3 bases are TGTGCCAGCAGTTGGGGGACAGGGGTTGGCAATGAGCAGTTCTTC. This sequence encodes CASSWGTGVGNEQFF.

The V and J genes are TRBV12-5 and TRBJ1-3; the D is unclear. This CDR3 is built from 15 residues. Germline values: CDR1 LGHNT, CDR2 FRNRAP. The V and J ends lost 8 bases and 0 bases respectively, with 14 bases between them. CDR3 sequence reads: CASFFGRSSGNTIYF. CDR3 nucleotides: TGTGCTAGTTTCTTTGGACGGAGCTCTGGAAACACCATATATTTT.

Ten or more counts support this clonotype. The V and J genes are TRBV11-3 and TRBJ1-1; D gene ambiguous. V was trimmed by 5 bases and J by 1 base, leaving 11 bases between them. Germline-derived CDR1 and CDR2 are SGHNT and YENEEA. The CDR3 is made up of 14 amino acids. Written as DNA, the CDR3 is TGTGCCAGCAGCACGTCGGCCGGGAACACTGAAGCTTTCTTT. It encodes CASSTSAGNTEAFF. The full variable domain, with the rest looked up from reference TRBV11-3 and TRBJ1-1, is EAGVVQSPRYKIIEKKQPVAFWCNPISGHNTLYWYLQNLGQGPELLIRYENEEAVDDSQLPKDRFSAERLKGVDSTLKIQPAELGDSAVYLCASSTSAGNTEAFFGQGTRLTVV.

This clonotype was detected ten times or more. This sequence joins TRBV12-3 or TRBV12-4 and TRBJ2-5; 10 bases are a match to TRBD2. V lost 3 bases, J lost 5 bases, and 18 bases stayed unmatched. The CDR3 is made up of 19 amino acids. The CDR3 sequence: CASSFKAWASGSLLETQYF. CDR3 sequence (DNA): TGTGCCAGCAGTTTTAAGGCTTGGGCTAGCGGGAGTCTTTTGGAGACCCAGTACTTC.

This clonotype was observed at least ten times. The chain is built from TRBV10-3 and TRBJ2-7; possibly TRBD1 for D (5 bases). V lost 8 bases and J 7 bases, leaving 15 bases between the germline ends. The germline CDR1 and CDR2 sequences are ENHRY and SYGVKD. The CDR3 length is 12 residues. The CDR3 region is CAIAQGSLEQYF. The CDR3 DNA reads TGTGCCATCGCCCAGGGTTCGTTGGAGCAGTACTTC.

This sequence joins TRBV11-2 and TRBJ2-7; TRBD2 matches 8 bases. Germline loops: CDR1 SGHAT, CDR2 FQNNGV. This CDR3 contains 15 residues. With V trimmed by 5 bases and J by 3 bases, 9 bases remained unmatched. CDR3 protein: CASSRQWTSSYEQYF. The CDR3 DNA reads TGTGCCAGCAGCCGACAATGGACTAGCAGCTACGAGCAGTACTTC.

This clonotype was recorded a few times. The chain combines TRBV9 with TRBJ1-3, with 8 bases lining up with TRBD1. The V gene's germline CDR1 is SGDLS and CDR2 YYNGEE. The CDR3 has 16 amino acids. Trimming cost V 2 bases and J 0 bases; bases outside gene matches: 4. The CDR3 is CASSVGQAGSGNTIYF. The CDR3 DNA follows: TGTGCCAGCAGCGTGGGACAGGCGGGCTCTGGAAACACCATATATTTT. The full variable domain, completed using reference TRBV9 and TRBJ1-3, is DSGVTQTPKHLITATGQRVTLRCSPRSGDLSVYWYQQSLDQGLQFLIQYYNGEERAKGNILERFSAQQFPDLHSELNLSSLELGDSALYFCASSVGQAGSGNTIYFGEGSWLTVV.

This clonotype was seen at least ten times. J is TRBJ2-3 and V is TRBV11-2, with 11 nucleotides matching TRBD2. The germline CDR1 and CDR2 sequences are SGHAT and FQNNGV. CDR3 length: 20 amino acids. The V segment lost 3 bases and the J segment 0 bases; nucleotides outside the gene matches: 14. CDR3 sequence: CASSFLAGGGNFLSTDTQYF. CDR3 coding DNA: TGTGCCAGCAGCTTCCTAGCGGGAGGAGGAAACTTTCTGAGCACAGATACGCAGTATTTT.

This clonotype was counted a few times. This chain joins TRBV20-1 and TRBJ1-3, with D unclear. The CDR3 consists of 16 residues. Germline assignment: CDR1 DFQATT and CDR2 SNEGSKA (reference sequence). Trimming pared 6 bases from V and 0 bases from J, leaving 18 bases between. The CDR3 sequence is CSAWESVGSSGNTIYF. CDR3 sequence (DNA): TGCAGTGCGTGGGAAAGCGTTGGCAGCTCTGGAAACACCATATATTTT.

This clonotype was detected many times. This chain uses TRBV7-2 with TRBJ1-1; D possibly corresponds to TRBD1 (5 bases). The germline V and J ends were trimmed by 5 bases and 0 bases, with 13 bases remaining between them. This CDR3 region has 15 residues. The germline V gene has CDR1 SGHTA and CDR2 FQGNSA. In DNA, the CDR3 is TGTGCCAGCAGCGCAAGGCAGGGTCTGAACACTGAAGCTTTCTTT. As protein: CASSARQGLNTEAFF.

V and J are TRBV7-6 and TRBJ2-2; D is uncertain. Germline CDR1 and CDR2: SGHVS and FNYEAQ. The V end was cut by 7 bases, the J end by 2 bases, with 11 bases between. The CDR3 totals 14 residues. This CDR3 reads CASNNKGNTGELFF. The CDR3 DNA follows: TGTGCCAGCAACAATAAGGGTAACACCGGGGAGCTGTTTTTT.

This clonotype was counted between two and nine times. The chain combines TRBV18 with TRBJ2-4, with D maybe TRBD1 (6 bases). Germline V gene lookup returns CDR1 KGHSH and CDR2 LQKENI. The CDR3 contains 14 residues. Trimming left V 5 bases short and J 4 bases short, with 12 bases between. The CDR3 is CASSKAGEKNIQYF. The CDR3 DNA follows: TGTGCCAGCTCAAAGGCAGGGGAAAAAAACATTCAGTACTTC.

The chain couples TRBV14 to TRBJ2-7, with TRBD2 matching 8 bases. Trimming at V came to 0 bases and at J to 3 bases, leaving 4 bases not matched to a gene. The CDR3 consists of 15 residues. Germline lookup yields CDR1 SGHDN and CDR2 FVKESK. The CDR3 here is CASSQERGGHYEQYF. CDR3 bases: TGTGCCAGCAGCCAAGAACGGGGGGGACACTACGAGCAGTACTTC. Full variable domain (outside the CDR3, taken from reference TRBV14 and TRBJ2-7): EAGVTQFPSHSVIEKGQTVTLRCDPISGHDNLYWYRRVMGKEIKFLLHFVKESKQDESGMPNNRFLAERTGGTYSTLKVQPAELEDSGVYFCASSQERGGHYEQYFGPGTRLTVT.

This clonotype occurred a few times. The chain carries TRBV4-1 and TRBJ1-2, with TRBD1 as a possible D gene (6 bases). V was trimmed by 2 bases and J by 3 bases, leaving 13 bases between them. This CDR3 region has 15 residues. Germline CDR1 is MGHRA and CDR2 is YSYEKL. The CDR3 bases are TGCGCCAGCAGCCAACTACAGGGAGAACACTATGGCTACACCTTC. It specifies CASSQLQGEHYGYTF.

This clonotype was seen repeatedly, ten times or more. The J gene is TRBJ1-2, the V gene TRBV4-3; a weak D match, TRBD1 (5 bases). The germline gives CDR1 LGHNA, CDR2 YSLEER. The CDR3 covers 15 residues. V gave up 3 bases and J gave up 2 bases, with 13 bases separating them. The DNA of the CDR3 is TGCGCCAGCAGCCACTCGGGACTGAGGAACTATGGCTACACCTTC. Its translation is CASSHSGLRNYGYTF.

There are many counts of this clonotype. V usage is TRBV28 and J usage is TRBJ1-5; 8 nucleotides match TRBD1. There are 16 residues in the CDR3. The germline V gene encodes CDR1 MDHEN and CDR2 SYDVKM. J lost 1 base, V lost 6 bases, and 8 bases had no gene match. CDR3 nucleotides: TGTGCCAGCAGCTTCGGATACAGGGGGAGCAATCAGCCCCAGCATTTT. Its protein product is CASSFGYRGSNQPQHF.

Comment on this clonotype: A read error may be the cause here, since a much bigger clone is one base away. The chain couples TRBV6-1 to TRBJ2-7; D remains ambiguous. The V gene's germline CDR1 is MNHNS and CDR2 SASEGT. There are 11 residues in the CDR3. The V and J ends lost 6 bases and 3 bases respectively, with 6 bases between them. The CDR3 spells CASRQNYEQYF. As DNA, the CDR3 is TGTGCCAGCAGACAAAACTACGAGCAGTACTTC.

The V call is TRBV30, the J call TRBJ2-7; D may correspond to TRBD1 or TRBD2 (5 bases each). V lost 0 bases and J 3 bases, leaving 12 bases between the germline ends. The CDR3 contains 14 residues. CDR1 and CDR2 (germline): GTSNPN, SVGIG (reference sequence). CDR3: CAWSVGGTDYEQYF. CDR3 DNA sequence: TGTGCCTGGAGTGTAGGTGGGACGGACTACGAGCAGTACTTC. Together with reference TRBV30 and TRBJ2-7, the CDR3 gives the full variable domain: SQTIHQWPATLVQPVGSPLSLECTVEGTSNPNLYWYRQAAGRGLQLLFYSVGIGQISSEVPQNLSASRPQDRQFILSSKKLLLSDSGFYLCAWSVGGTDYEQYFGPGTRLTVT.

The chain carries TRBV27 and TRBJ2-7; the D gene is possibly TRBD2 (5 bases). CDR1 and CDR2 from the germline V gene are MNHEY and SMNVEV (reference sequence). The CDR3 totals 14 residues. V was shortened by 5 bases and J by 2 bases, with 13 bases between the two germline ends. The CDR3 spells CASSMRGSAYEQYF. In DNA form, the CDR3 reads TGTGCCAGCAGTATGCGAGGGAGTGCCTACGAGCAGTACTTC.

The table lists this clonotype with a few counts. The chain joins TRBV10-3 to TRBJ2-7; D assignment may be TRBD1 or TRBD2 (7 bases each). Trimming cost V 10 bases and J 7 bases, with 17 bases left between them. Germline V gene data show CDR1 as ENHRY and CDR2 as SYGVKD. The CDR3 spans 12 residues. The CDR3 spells CANARQGGEQYF. The CDR3 DNA sequence: TGTGCCAACGCCCGACAGGGAGGGGAGCAGTACTTC.

This clonotype showed up just a few times. This chain joins TRBV27 and TRBJ2-3, with 8 positions matching TRBD2. Trimming cost V 1 base and J 5 bases; bases outside gene matches: 5. The CDR3 is made up of 15 amino acids. CDR1 and CDR2 from the germline V gene are MNHEY and SMNVEV (reference sequence). Here the CDR3 DNA reads TGTGCCAGCAGTTTATGGCCGGGAGGGAAAGATACGCAGTATTTT. Its protein product is CASSLWPGGKDTQYF.

This clonotype was counted ten times or more. The genes are TRBV29-1 and TRBJ2-5; D is undetermined. The V gene's germline CDR1 is SQVTM and CDR2 ANQGSEA. Trimming removed 7 bases at V and 5 bases at J, with 11 bases between. The CDR3 covers 11 residues. Here the CDR3 reads CSAAAVETQYF. The DNA for the CDR3 is TGCAGCGCGGCAGCCGTGGAGACCCAGTACTTC.

This clonotype was observed a few times. This chain joins TRBV27 and TRBJ2-5; possibly TRBD2 for D (6 bases). Germline V lookup: CDR1 MNHEY, CDR2 SMNVEV (reference sequence). Trimming took 4 bases from V and 4 from J, leaving 13 bases between them. The CDR3 covers 14 residues. The CDR3 DNA reads as TGTGCCAGCAGTTACTGGGGAGGACTAGAGACCCAGTACTTC. Its protein product is CASSYWGGLETQYF.

The J gene is TRBJ2-1, the V gene TRBV29-1; D is tentatively TRBD1 or TRBD2 (8 bases each). The V end lost 6 bases, the J end lost 4 bases, and 19 bases lay between the germline ends. Germline CDR1 reads SQVTM; CDR2 reads ANQGSEA. This CDR3 comprises 15 residues. The CDR3 here is CSVQGAQRGYNEQFF. The CDR3 DNA follows: TGCAGCGTCCAGGGGGCTCAGCGGGGGTACAATGAGCAGTTCTTC.

This clonotype was seen repeatedly, ten times or more. V and J are TRBV2 and TRBJ1-3; D not certain. The CDR3 is made up of 12 amino acids. V was trimmed by 10 bases and J by 6 bases, leaving 13 bases between them. Germline CDR1 reads SNHLY; CDR2 reads FYNNEI. DNA for the CDR3: TGTGCCACCCGGGAGCTCCAAAACACCATATATTTT. Protein: CATRELQNTIYF.

The table lists this clonotype with many counts. The chain recombines TRBV2 with TRBJ2-4, with 12 bases matching TRBD2. V lost 4 bases, J lost 2 bases, and 3 bases stayed unmatched. The CDR3 has 16 amino acids. Germline CDR1 and CDR2: SNHLY and FYNNEI. The CDR3 sequence: CASSGLAGAPKNIQYF. The CDR3 nucleotides read TGTGCCAGCAGTGGACTAGCGGGAGCCCCCAAAAACATTCAGTACTTC. Complete variable domain (other parts from reference TRBV2 and TRBJ2-4): EPEVTQTPSHQVTQMGQEVILRCVPISNHLYFYWYRQILGQKVEFLVSFYNNEISEKSEIFDDQFSVERPDGSNFTLKIRSTKLEDSAMYFCASSGLAGAPKNIQYFGAGTRLSVL.

This clonotype was seen a few times. The junction and the germline gene differ at one end; a read error may be behind it. V and J are TRBV20-1 and TRBJ1-4; D call uncertain. The CDR3 extends over 13 amino acids. Germline loops: CDR1 DFQATT, CDR2 SNEGSKA (reference sequence). CDR3 loop: CRADDATNEKLLF. CDR3 coding DNA: TGCAGGGCGGACGATGCAACTAATGAAAAACTGCTTTTT.